Below, 20 T cell receptor beta chains from the same sample are listed, as sequenced in a study of blood T cell repertoires in COVID-19. Repertoires were generated with immunoSEQ multiplex PCR, while TCRdb's copy carries only in-frame clones and drops some. The table shows more than 85,000 clones, with around 90% occurring only once. Material for sequencing was peripheral blood. The receptor source for this set is a human donor in a cohort sampled during active COVID-19.

The J gene is TRBJ2-7, the V gene TRBV7-2; a weak D match, TRBD2 (5 bases). The V gene's germline CDR1 is SGHTA and CDR2 FQGNSA. The CDR3 is made up of 14 amino acids. V lost 5 bases to trimming and J lost 1 base, with 12 bases between them. CDR3 sequence reads: CASSPVRGSYEQYF. The CDR3 DNA reads TGTGCCAGCAGCCCCGTTCGGGGTTCCTACGAGCAGTACTTC.

The rearrangement joins TRBV2 to TRBJ2-2; D is ambiguous. The germline CDR1 and CDR2 sequences are SNHLY and FYNNEI. The CDR3 consists of 15 residues. V lost 1 base and J 0 bases, leaving 6 bases between the germline ends. The chain's CDR3 is CASSEGQTNTGELFF. In nucleotides, the CDR3 is TGTGCCAGCAGTGAAGGCCAGACGAACACCGGGGAGCTGTTTTTT.

The chain carries TRBV4-2 and TRBJ2-3, with 8 bases lining up with TRBD2. Looked up from germline, CDR1 is LGHNA and CDR2 is YNFKEQ. V lost 1 base and J lost 0; bases outside the gene matches: 12. This CDR3 has 19 residues. CDR3 coding DNA: TGTGCCAGCAGCCAAGCTCGGGAGGGGGTTTGGTCTAGCACAGATACGCAGTATTTT. Protein: CASSQAREGVWSSTDTQYF.

This clone was seen only once. The rearrangement uses TRBV4-1 and TRBJ1-1, with D hard to call. Germline V gene sequence: CDR1 MGHRA, CDR2 YSYEKL. V was trimmed by 4 bases and J by 2 bases, leaving 5 bases between them. This CDR3 is built from 12 residues. For the CDR3, the DNA is TGCGCCAGCAGCCTGCGAAACACTGAAGCTTTCTTT. It encodes CASSLRNTEAFF.

This sequence joins TRBV5-5 and TRBJ2-3; 9 positions match TRBD1. The CDR3 is made up of 15 amino acids. The V gene's germline CDR1 is SGHKS and CDR2 YYEKEE (reference sequence). The ends lost 4 bases at V and 8 bases at J; junction bases unmatched: 11. The CDR3 loop is CASSIRDRAQSTQYF. The CDR3 DNA is TGTGCCAGCAGCATCCGGGACAGGGCCCAAAGTACGCAGTATTTT.

The rearrangement links TRBV28 to TRBJ2-7, with 10 bases aligning to TRBD1. Germline V CDR1 and CDR2: MDHEN, SYDVKM. V was pared by 4 bases and J by 12 bases, with 12 bases of the junction left unmatched. This CDR3 comprises 14 residues. The CDR3 reads CASSSSGGQGKRYF. The DNA for the CDR3 is TGTGCCAGCAGTTCTTCTGGGGGACAGGGGAAGCGGTACTTC.

J is TRBJ1-3 and V is TRBV5-1; 9 positions agree with TRBD1. The V gene end was trimmed by 4 bases and the J gene end by 5 bases; junction bases not matched to a gene: 7. The CDR3 has 15 amino acids. From germline, CDR1 is SGHRS and CDR2 YFSETQ. The CDR3 region has the DNA TGCGCCAGCAGCAGCGGGACAGGGTTTCGAAACACCATATATTTT. Its protein product is CASSSGTGFRNTIYF.

The gene calls are TRBV2 and TRBJ2-5; D gene ambiguous. Germline values: CDR1 SNHLY, CDR2 FYNNEI. The CDR3 is made up of 12 amino acids. Trimming cost V 3 bases and J 5 bases, with 7 bases left between them. The CDR3, as DNA: TGTGCCAGCAGTGAGCGTCGGGAGACCCAGTACTTC. Its translation is CASSERRETQYF.

This clone came up once. This chain links TRBV14 with TRBJ1-2; D unclear. Germline CDR1 SGHDN, CDR2 FVKESK. With 4 bases removed from V and 5 bases from J, the gap between germline ends came to 11 bases. This CDR3 has 13 amino acids. The DNA of the CDR3 is TGTGCCAGCAGCCTAGAGAATACATATGGCTACACCTTC. Translation gives CASSLENTYGYTF.

The CDR3 nucleotides are TGCAGTGCTTCTCTAGCGGACGAGCAGTACTTC. Translated, it gives CSASLADEQYF. V is TRBV20-1 and J is TRBJ2-7; 7 nucleotides agree with TRBD2. Germline V gene data show CDR1 as DFQATT and CDR2 as SNEGSKA (reference sequence). The CDR3 totals 11 residues. Trimming at V came to 5 bases and at J to 5 bases, leaving 3 bases not matched to a gene.

This clone was seen a single time. The genes are TRBV2 and TRBJ2-3; 7 bases fit TRBD2. Germline V gene data show CDR1 as SNHLY and CDR2 as FYNNEI. This CDR3 spans 12 amino acids. J lost 11 bases, V lost 7 bases, and 9 bases had no gene match. The CDR3 protein is CASKRAGLRQYF. CDR3 DNA sequence: TGTGCCAGCAAACGAGCGGGACTCAGGCAGTATTTT.

The V gene is TRBV10-3, the J gene TRBJ2-1; the match to TRBD2 covers 7 bases. The CDR3 is 13 amino acids. The junction had 8 bases not matched to a gene; V was cut back by 10 bases and J by 5 bases. CDR1 is ENHRY, CDR2 SYGVKD, per germline. For the CDR3, the DNA is TGTGCCACCGCGGGAGAGCCGAACAATGAGCAGTTCTTC. Amino acids: CATAGEPNNEQFF.

This chain uses TRBV7-9 with TRBJ1-2, with TRBD1 identical over 10 bases. The V gene end was trimmed by 4 bases and the J gene end by 6 bases; junction bases not matched to a gene: 5. The germline V gene encodes CDR1 SEHNR and CDR2 FQNEAQ (reference sequence). CDR3 size: 14 residues. The CDR3 sequence: CASSSDRGLDGYTF. CDR3 in DNA: TGTGCCAGCAGCTCTGACAGGGGGCTAGATGGCTACACCTTC.

The V and J genes are TRBV2 and TRBJ2-7, with 11 bases lining up with TRBD1. V trimming: 6 bases; J trimming: 2 bases; junction bases outside the gene matches: 9. The CDR3 consists of 16 residues. Germline-derived CDR1 and CDR2 are SNHLY and FYNNEI. The CDR3 is CASRNLRDRGAYEQYF. Written as DNA, the CDR3 is TGTGCCAGCAGGAATTTACGGGACAGGGGGGCCTACGAGCAGTACTTC.

The chain joins TRBV14 to TRBJ1-3; the D is unclear. Trimming stripped 3 bases from V and 0 bases from J, with 3 bases between. The CDR3 length is 13 residues. The V gene's germline CDR1 is SGHDN and CDR2 FVKESK. DNA for the CDR3: TGTGCCAGCAGCCAGAGCTCTGGAAACACCATATATTTT. Its protein is CASSQSSGNTIYF.

The chain carries TRBV7-2 and TRBJ2-7; 8 positions agree with TRBD2. V lost 1 base, J lost 0 bases, and 2 bases stayed unmatched. Germline assignment: CDR1 SGHTA and CDR2 FQGNSA. This CDR3 is 15 amino acids long. CDR3 in amino acids: CASSLGLAGSYEQYF. As DNA, the CDR3 is TGTGCCAGCAGCTTAGGGCTAGCGGGCTCCTACGAGCAGTACTTC.

J is TRBJ2-5 and V is TRBV5-4, with 11 bases aligning to TRBD1. Germline V lookup: CDR1 SGHNT, CDR2 YYREEE (reference sequence). V shed 2 bases, J shed 3 bases, and the junction held 3 bases outside the gene matches. CDR3 length: 15 amino acids. This CDR3 is CASSFGTGGKETQYF. Written as DNA, the CDR3 is TGTGCCAGCAGCTTTGGGACAGGGGGGAAAGAGACCCAGTACTTC.

The genes are TRBV7-3 and TRBJ1-5; D unresolved. V lost 4 bases, J lost 8 bases, and 12 bases lay in between. CDR3 length: 13 amino acids. CDR1 and CDR2 (germline): SGHTA, FQGTGA. The CDR3 DNA is TGTGCCAGCAGCTCGGGAACGGGGAAGCCCCAGCATTTT. This translates into CASSSGTGKPQHF.

The CDR3 DNA reads as TGTGCCAGCAGCCAAGTTGCGGGAACACCACTCCCCCTCCACTTT. It translates to CASSQVAGTPLPLHF. The genes are TRBV3-1 (or the pseudogene TRBV3-2) and TRBJ1-6; the D is unclear. The CDR3 consists of 15 residues. The V gene's germline CDR1 is LGHDT and CDR2 YNNKEL (reference sequence). Trimming shortened V by 1 base and J by 13 bases, and 17 bases separated the two germline ends.

This clone showed up just once. This chain connects TRBV13 to TRBJ1-1, with 7 bases fitting TRBD1. The germline V gene encodes CDR1 PRHDT and CDR2 FYEKMQ (reference sequence). V lost 4 bases and J lost 3; bases outside the gene matches: 8. The CDR3 length is 15 residues. The CDR3 loop is CASSSKTGIYTEAFF. The DNA for the CDR3 is TGTGCCAGCAGCTCAAAGACAGGGATCTACACTGAAGCTTTCTTT.